The 30 T cell receptor beta chains listed next were all sequenced from one sample in a study of PD-1 blockade in classical Hodgkin lymphoma. All patients relapsed after autologous stem cell transplantation, and brentuximab vedotin exposure varied. Magnetic negative selection was used to purify CD4+ T cells from PBMCs that had been thawed. Method: immunoSEQ multiplex PCR; TCRdb's copy keeps in-frame clones and lacks some. Altogether tens of thousands of clones are present, roughly 84% being singletons, with the ten largest covering less than 2%. The material was CD4+ T cells from blood, obtained at baseline. These receptor sequences come from a human donor with classical Hodgkin lymphoma.

This chain links TRBV2 with TRBJ1-5; 12 positions agree with TRBD1. The CDR3 runs to 15 residues. Trimming at V came to 6 bases and at J to 5 bases, leaving 5 bases not matched to a gene. The germline CDR1 and CDR2 sequences are SNHLY and FYNNEI. The CDR3 reads CASSAGTGGHQPQHF. Here the CDR3 DNA reads TGTGCCAGCAGCGCCGGGACAGGGGGCCATCAGCCCCAGCATTTT.

The J gene is TRBJ1-6, the V gene TRBV9; D gene uncertain. The V and J ends lost 4 bases and 5 bases respectively, with 13 bases between them. The CDR3 is 15 residues long. Germline CDR1 and CDR2: SGDLS and YYNGEE. The CDR3 is CASSPTATDNSPLHF. The CDR3 DNA reads TGTGCCAGCAGCCCCACGGCTACGGATAATTCACCCCTCCACTTT.

This clone came up a few times. Other DNA sequences in the sample encode the same CDR3. CDR3 bases: TGCGCCAGCAGCTTGGAAGCAAGCTCCTACAATGAGCAGTTCTTC. This encodes CASSLEASSYNEQFF. The chain has TRBV5-1 and TRBJ2-1; D is uncertain. This CDR3 comprises 15 residues. CDR1 is SGHRS, CDR2 YFSETQ, per germline. V was clipped by 0 bases and J by 0 bases, with 7 bases between them.

A few counts support this clone. The chain combines TRBV19 with TRBJ2-5; TRBD2 aligns across 9 bases. V shed 8 bases, J shed 4 bases, and the junction held 2 bases outside the gene matches. Germline V lookup: CDR1 LNHDA, CDR2 SQIVND (reference sequence). The CDR3 contains 12 residues. CDR3 nucleotides: TGTGCCAGTTCTAGCGGGGCAGAGACCCAGTACTTC. This codes for CASSSGAETQYF.

V and J are TRBV6-5 and TRBJ1-4; TRBD1 matches at 7 bases. V shed 4 bases, J shed 7 bases, and the junction held 9 bases outside the gene matches. CDR3 length: 15 amino acids. Germline V lookup: CDR1 MNHEY, CDR2 SVGAGI. CDR3 region: CASSSKGAVAEKLFF. DNA for the CDR3: TGTGCCAGCAGTTCCAAGGGGGCCGTAGCTGAAAAACTGTTTTTT.

The V and J genes are TRBV19 and TRBJ1-1; 8 positions match TRBD1. This CDR3 contains 14 residues. J lost 11 bases, V lost 4 bases, and 12 bases had no gene match. Germline V CDR1 and CDR2: LNHDA, SQIVND (reference sequence). CDR3 nucleotide sequence: TGTGCCAGTAGTACAACGCTGGACAGGGTAATTGCTTTCTTT. Translating it yields CASSTTLDRVIAFF. The full variable domain, in which reference TRBV19 and TRBJ1-1 provide the parts outside the CDR3, is DGGITQSPKYLFRKEGQNVTLSCEQNLNHDAMYWYRQDPGQGLRLIYYSQIVNDFQKGDIAEGYSVSREKKESFPLTVTSAQKNPTAFYLCASSTTLDRVIAFFGQGTRLTVV.

V is TRBV9 and J is TRBJ1-1, with TRBD1 as a possible D gene (5 bases). The CDR3 is made up of 13 amino acids. Trimming shortened V by 4 bases and J by 1 base, and 8 bases separated the two germline ends. Per germline, CDR1 SGDLS and CDR2 YYNGEE. CDR3 nucleotides: TGTGCCAGCAGCATCGGGGGGAACACTGAAGCTTTCTTT. Translation gives CASSIGGNTEAFF.

The chain combines TRBV11-3 with TRBJ2-3; TRBD1 aligns across 9 bases. After removal of 2 bases from V and 8 bases from J, the junction contained 2 bases not matched to a gene. Germline V lookup: CDR1 SGHNT, CDR2 YENEEA. CDR3 length: 13 residues. This CDR3 is CASSLRGQGTQYF. The CDR3 DNA sequence: TGTGCCAGCAGCTTAAGGGGACAGGGTACGCAGTATTTT.

This chain links TRBV30 with TRBJ1-3; D is ambiguous. Germline assignment: CDR1 GTSNPN and CDR2 SVGIG (reference sequence). This CDR3 region has 13 residues. Trimming left V 5 bases short and J 9 bases short, with 17 bases between. The CDR3 DNA reads TGTGCCTGGTTACGGCTAAGTGGCAGCACCATATATTTT. This gives the protein CAWLRLSGSTIYF.

The chain is built from TRBV7-2 and TRBJ1-3, with D perhaps TRBD1 (5 bases). The CDR3 length is 15 residues. Looked up from germline, CDR1 is SGHTA and CDR2 is FQGNSA. V gave up 2 bases and J gave up 4 bases, with 12 bases separating them. CDR3 sequence: CASSLQGPSGNTIYF. In DNA, the CDR3 is TGTGCCAGCAGCTTACAGGGCCCCTCAGGAAACACCATATATTTT.

The CDR3 loop is CASSVLVGELYGYTF. The CDR3 bases are TGTGCCAGCAGCGTCCTGGTTGGGGAGCTCTATGGCTACACCTTC. This chain connects TRBV7-9 to TRBJ1-2; D remains ambiguous. Germline CDR1 is SEHNR and CDR2 is FQNEAQ (reference sequence). Trimming cost V 5 bases and J 4 bases, with 17 bases left between them. The CDR3 consists of 15 residues. The full variable domain, its missing parts supplied by reference TRBV7-9 and TRBJ1-2, is DTGVSQNPRHKITKRGQNVTFRCDPISEHNRLYWYRQTLGQGPEFLTYFQNEAQLEKSRLLSDRFSAERPKGSFSTLEIQRTEQGDSAMYLCASSVLVGELYGYTFGSGTRLTVV.

The chain has TRBV10-3 and TRBJ1-2; D uncertain. The CDR3 spans 14 residues. CDR1 ENHRY and CDR2 SYGVKD come from the germline V gene. Trimming pared 3 bases from V and 5 bases from J, leaving 13 bases between. The CDR3 spells CAISDAGAGYGYTF. The CDR3 DNA is TGTGCCATCAGTGATGCGGGAGCGGGGTATGGCTACACCTTC.

In this sample, this clone turned up once. V gene TRBV5-1 combines with J gene TRBJ1-2; maybe TRBD1 (6 bases). The CDR3 contains 14 residues. The germline V gene has CDR1 SGHRS and CDR2 YFSETQ. V was pared by 0 bases and J by 7 bases, with 13 bases between. In DNA, the CDR3 is TGCGCCAGCAGCTTGGCCGGGGGGCGGAGTGGCTACACCTTC. Residues: CASSLAGGRSGYTF.

The rearrangement uses TRBV5-1 and TRBJ2-7; 8 bases are a match to TRBD1. The CDR3 has 14 residues. Per the germline V gene, CDR1 is SGHRS and CDR2 is YFSETQ. V was clipped by 4 bases and J by 5 bases; unmatched bases: 8. The CDR3 spells CASSPGQGIHEQYF. The DNA for the CDR3 is TGCGCCAGCAGCCCAGGACAGGGTATCCACGAGCAGTACTTC.

In DNA, the CDR3 is TGCGCCAGCAGCTCGGTTCCCGGGGCAGATACGCAGTATTTT. Its protein product is CASSSVPGADTQYF. This rearrangement joins TRBV5-1 to TRBJ2-3; D may be TRBD2 (5 bases). Looked up from germline, CDR1 is SGHRS and CDR2 is YFSETQ. V lost 3 bases to trimming and J lost 4 bases, with 12 bases between them. CDR3 length: 14 residues.

J is TRBJ1-1 and V is TRBV7-2; D gene uncertain. Trimming took off 0 bases at V and 6 bases at J, with 8 bases between the two ends. In germline, CDR1 is SGHTA, CDR2 FQGNSA. The CDR3 has 13 residues. This CDR3 reads CASSLAGAPEAFF. The CDR3 DNA sequence: TGTGCCAGCAGCTTAGCCGGAGCGCCTGAAGCTTTCTTT.

The V call is TRBV5-1, the J call TRBJ1-2, with TRBD1 matching 8 bases. The length of the CDR3 is 15 residues. Germline CDR1 reads SGHRS; CDR2 reads YFSETQ. With 4 bases clipped from V and 7 bases from J, the junction kept 12 bases outside the gene matches. The CDR3 here is CASSVDRAVPGGYTF. In DNA, the CDR3 is TGCGCCAGCAGCGTGGACAGGGCAGTGCCCGGTGGCTACACCTTC.

The V and J genes are TRBV10-3 and TRBJ2-5, with 7 positions matching TRBD2. V lost 1 base and J lost 4; bases outside the gene matches: 9. Germline V gives CDR1 ENHRY, CDR2 SYGVKD. The CDR3 runs to 16 residues. The CDR3 reads CAISEFLSGVGETQYF. The CDR3 DNA is TGTGCCATCAGTGAGTTCCTAAGCGGGGTGGGAGAGACCCAGTACTTC.

This sequence joins TRBV28 and TRBJ1-2; D remains unclear. Germline V gene lookup returns CDR1 MDHEN and CDR2 SYDVKM. Deletions cut 9 bases from V and 2 bases from J, with 10 bases between. The CDR3 length is 12 residues. This CDR3 is CASSLQNYGYTF. The DNA of the CDR3 is TGTGCCAGTTCGCTACAGAACTATGGCTACACCTTC.

The chain is built from TRBV10-2 and TRBJ1-5, with 7 bases matching TRBD1. Per germline, CDR1 WSHSY and CDR2 SAAADI. The CDR3 is 15 residues long. V lost 6 bases, J lost 2 bases, and 7 bases stayed unmatched. DNA for the CDR3: TGCGCCAGCAGACCCGACAGGGACGGCAATCAGCCCCAGCATTTT. It specifies CASRPDRDGNQPQHF.

The rearrangement links TRBV6-5 to TRBJ1-6, with D perhaps matching TRBD1 (5 bases). CDR3 size: 13 residues. Germline values: CDR1 MNHEY, CDR2 SVGAGI. Trimming removed 5 bases at V and 7 bases at J, with 9 bases between. CDR3 residues: CASSVRENSPLHF. The CDR3 DNA reads as TGTGCCAGCAGTGTCAGGGAGAATTCACCCCTCCACTTT.

V is TRBV9 and J is TRBJ2-2; 15 positions agree with TRBD2. CDR1 is SGDLS, CDR2 YYNGEE, per germline. Unmatched junction bases numbered 9, after V lost 4 bases and J lost 5 bases. This CDR3 is 18 amino acids long. CDR3 in DNA: TGTGCCAGCAGCCCTCAAATCGGACTAGCGGGAGGGACCGGGGAGCTGTTTTTT. This gives the protein CASSPQIGLAGGTGELFF.

This chain links TRBV5-1 with TRBJ2-1; 7 bases align to TRBD1. V lost 0 bases, J lost 3 bases, and 3 bases stayed unmatched. Germline V gene data show CDR1 as SGHRS and CDR2 as YFSETQ. The CDR3 spans 15 residues. CDR3 loop: CASSLEDRVYNEQFF. DNA of the CDR3: TGCGCCAGCAGCTTGGAAGACAGGGTCTACAATGAGCAGTTCTTC.

The rearrangement links TRBV7-9 to TRBJ1-1; D possibly corresponds to TRBD1 (5 bases). Germline V gives CDR1 SEHNR, CDR2 FQNEAQ (reference sequence). This CDR3 contains 13 residues. V was trimmed by 1 base and J by 10 bases, leaving 13 bases between them. Written as DNA, the CDR3 is TGTGCCAGCAGCTTAGAAGGTGTTACAGGAGCTTTCTTT. Translation gives CASSLEGVTGAFF. The whole variable domain, filled in from reference TRBV7-9 and TRBJ1-1, reads DTGVSQNPRHKITKRGQNVTFRCDPISEHNRLYWYRQTLGQGPEFLTYFQNEAQLEKSRLLSDRFSAERPKGSFSTLEIQRTEQGDSAMYLCASSLEGVTGAFFGQGTRLTVV.

This clone was seen only a few times. CDR3 in amino acids: CASRTGMSEKLFF. In DNA form, the CDR3 reads TGTGCCAGCCGAACAGGGATGAGTGAAAAACTGTTTTTT. V and J are TRBV7-2 and TRBJ1-4; possibly TRBD1 for D (6 bases). The CDR3 loop spans 13 amino acids. Germline V gene lookup returns CDR1 SGHTA and CDR2 FQGNSA. V dropped 8 bases and J dropped 7 bases, with 14 bases sitting between them.

The genes are TRBV2 and TRBJ1-5, with D perhaps TRBD1 (6 bases). This CDR3 contains 14 residues. Trimming shortened V by 6 bases and J by 3 bases, and 12 bases separated the two germline ends. CDR1 and CDR2 (germline): SNHLY, FYNNEI. The CDR3 region has the DNA TGTGCCAGCAGACCCGGACAGTACAATCAGCCCCAGCATTTT. Translation: CASRPGQYNQPQHF.

The chain uses TRBV6-6 and TRBJ2-5; TRBD1 might be the D (5 bases). The germline V gene has CDR1 MNHNY and CDR2 SVGAGI (reference sequence). This CDR3 is 15 amino acids long. V was trimmed by 2 bases and J by 1 base, leaving 11 bases between them. This chain's CDR3 is CASSYRQNAQETQYF. DNA for the CDR3: TGTGCCAGCAGTTACCGACAGAACGCCCAAGAGACCCAGTACTTC.

The V and J genes are TRBV2 and TRBJ1-2; no reliable D call. The CDR3 has 13 residues. CDR1 SNHLY and CDR2 FYNNEI come from the germline V gene. Trimming removed 7 bases at V and 8 bases at J, with 17 bases between. CDR3 nucleotide sequence: TGTGCCAGCACCCCAGACGGGGAGGGAGGCTACACCTTC. Protein: CASTPDGEGGYTF.

This sequence joins TRBV7-2 and TRBJ1-2; D may be TRBD1 (5 bases). This CDR3 has 15 residues. With 5 bases removed from V and 8 bases from J, the gap between germline ends came to 21 bases. The germline V gene encodes CDR1 SGHTA and CDR2 FQGNSA. This CDR3 is CASSTNSGTAGGYTF. CDR3 sequence (DNA): TGTGCCAGCAGCACAAACTCCGGGACTGCTGGCGGCTACACCTTC.

The chain has TRBV7-2 and TRBJ1-2; D might be TRBD1 (6 bases). The CDR3 length is 15 residues. The V and J ends lost 5 bases and 7 bases respectively, with 20 bases between them. The V gene's germline CDR1 is SGHTA and CDR2 FQGNSA. CDR3 in DNA: TGTGCCAGCAGCGACATGTGGGGGGCTGGCTCTGGCTACACCTTC. It translates to CASSDMWGAGSGYTF.